The rows below give T cell receptor beta chains drawn from one sample of a study of CD8 T cells in Susac syndrome. TCRdb itself ran the immunoSEQ multiplex PCR reads through MiXCR, one entry per CDR3 protein. Of over 95,000 distinct CDR3 sequences listed, 85% to 95% are singletons. Sequenced sample: CD4+ T cells from PBMCs. The receptors here all came from a human donor in good health. Both conserved end residues are part of each CDR3. Fields, in order: clone size, J gene, V gene, D gene, CDR3 DNA, CDR3 protein. The D gene is left open where the match is weak. Not all rows give a size; the values are once, few, many and, for expanded clones, a class.

once,TRBJ2-3,TRBV29-1,.,TGCAGCGTTGGGCGGGGAGGCACAGATACGCAGTATTTT,CSVGRGGTDTQYF
.,TRBJ2-7,TRBV7-9,TRBD2,TGTGCCAGCAGCTCCGGACTAGCGGGACGGAGTCTCAGTCGGCAGTACTTC,CASSSGLAGRSLSRQYF
.,TRBJ2-7,TRBV6-2/TRBV6-3,.,TGTGCCAGCAGAAGACAGACACTTTACGCCTACGAGCAGTACTTC,CASRRQTLYAYEQYF
.,TRBJ1-1,TRBV6-5,TRBD1,TGTGCCAGCAGAATTGACAGGGTGAACACTGAAGCTTTCTTT,CASRIDRVNTEAFF
.,TRBJ2-5,TRBV5-1,.,TGCGCCAGCAGCCCCATGAGCGATGAGACCCAGTACTTC,CASSPMSDETQYF
.,TRBJ1-1,TRBV7-6,TRBD1,TGTGCCAGCAGCCACCGGGACAGGGGTACTGAAGCTTTCTTT,CASSHRDRGTEAFF
.,TRBJ2-7,TRBV20-1,TRBD2,TGCAGTGCTAGAGATCGGCGACTAGCCGATGACGAGCAGTACTTC,CSARDRRLADDEQYF
.,TRBJ2-1,TRBV9,.,TGTGCCAGCAGCGTAGTTGGGGATTCGGGGCTTGGGAATGAGCAGTTCTTC,CASSVVGDSGLGNEQFF
.,TRBJ2-1,TRBV4-1,.,TGCGCCAGCAGCCAAGATAATAACAATGAGCAGTTCTTC,CASSQDNNNEQFF
.,TRBJ2-3,TRBV7-2,TRBD1,TGTGCCAGCAGCTTAGGATTGGGGGACAGGGAGGGAGATACGCAGTATTTT,CASSLGLGDREGDTQYF
.,TRBJ1-2,TRBV29-1,TRBD1,TGCAGCGGGAAGGAAACAGGGGATCACTATGGCTACACCTTC,CSGKETGDHYGYTF
.,TRBJ2-1,TRBV19,.,TGTGCCAGTAGTGGCAGCAGGGAGAGCTCCTACAATGAGCAGTTCTTC,CASSGSRESSYNEQFF
once,TRBJ1-2,TRBV4-3,TRBD1,TGCGCCAGCAGCCAAGATCGGACAGGGGGTCATGGCTACACCTTC,CASSQDRTGGHGYTF
.,TRBJ2-3,TRBV2,TRBD2,TGTGCCAGCAGGTTGGTAGCGGGAGACTTGGATACGCAGTATTTT,CASRLVAGDLDTQYF
few,TRBJ2-7,TRBV6-1,.,TGTGCCAGCAGTCCGCGGGGTACAGGTGACTACGAGCAGTACTTC,CASSPRGTGDYEQYF
.,TRBJ2-1,TRBV5-6,.,TGTGCCAGCAGCCCGAGGGTAAATGAGCAGTTCTTC,CASSPRVNEQFF
.,TRBJ2-7,TRBV20-1,.,TGCAGTGCTAGAGATGCCTCTACCGGGACCTACGAGCAGTACTTC,CSARDASTGTYEQYF
.,TRBJ2-2,TRBV19,.,TGTGCCAGTAGTATAGAAGCGCCGGGACGCGAGGCCACCGGGGAGCTGTTTTTT,CASSIEAPGREATGELFF
.,TRBJ2-1,TRBV7-8,TRBD2,TGTGCCAGCAGCTTAAGGGTTAGCGGGAGATCGGGAGAGCAGTTCTTC,CASSLRVSGRSGEQFF
.,TRBJ1-5,TRBV7-8,.,TGTGCCAGCACCCAAACTGGGTTGCTTAATCAGCCCCAGCATTTT,CASTQTGLLNQPQHF
.,TRBJ2-6,TRBV20-1,TRBD1,TGCAGTGCTGCCGGGACAGAGTACTCTGGGGCCAACGTCCTGACTTTC,CSAAGTEYSGANVLTF
.,TRBJ2-7,TRBV14,.,TGTGCCAGCAGCCAAGTCGCGGGTTACGAGCAGTACTTC,CASSQVAGYEQYF
.,TRBJ1-2,TRBV19,TRBD1,TGTGCCAGTAGTACAGAGACAGGGGACCCCCCCATCCTCTATGGCTACACCTTC,CASSTETGDPPILYGYTF
.,TRBJ1-2,TRBV9,.,TGTGCCAGCAGCGTAGGGTCTGCGTTCGGCTATGGCTACACCTTC,CASSVGSAFGYGYTF
.,TRBJ2-1,TRBV28,TRBD2,TGTGCCAGCAGTCCCGGGGGGGCCGGTTACAATGAGCAGTTCTTC,CASSPGGAGYNEQFF
.,TRBJ2-7,TRBV7-2,TRBD2,TGTGCCAGCAGCCTAGGGACTAGCGGGAGCACCCACGAGCAGTACTTC,CASSLGTSGSTHEQYF
.,TRBJ1-1,TRBV12-5,.,TGTGCTAGTGGTCCTGGACTAACTGAAGCTTTCTTT,CASGPGLTEAFF
few,TRBJ2-7,TRBV29-1,.,TGCAGCGTTGTCACGGCGAGGGGAGAGCAGTACTTC,CSVVTARGEQYF
.,TRBJ2-1,TRBV20-1,.,TGCAGTGCTAGTGTACACAAACCCTACAATGAGCAGTTCTTC,CSASVHKPYNEQFF
.,TRBJ1-2,TRBV28,TRBD1,TGTGCCAGCAGGACCGGGACAGGAAGTAACTATGGCTACACCTTC,CASRTGTGSNYGYTF
.,TRBJ2-1,TRBV3-1,TRBD2,TGTGCCAGCAGCCAAGACAGGCGGGGGGGATACAATGAGCAGTTCTTC,CASSQDRRGGYNEQFF
.,TRBJ2-6,TRBV20-1,.,TGCAGTGCCACGGACTCTCACTCTGGGGCCAACGTCCTGACTTTC,CSATDSHSGANVLTF
.,TRBJ2-7,TRBV19,.,TGTGCCAGTAGTCAATTCGGGGGATCCTACGAGCAGTACTTC,CASSQFGGSYEQYF
.,TRBJ2-7,TRBV6-1,TRBD1,TGTGCCAGCAGAGACAGGGTACCTAACTACGAGCAGTACTTC,CASRDRVPNYEQYF
.,TRBJ2-3,TRBV20-1,TRBD2,TGCAGTGCTAGCGTAGCGGGGGGCACAGATACGCAGTATTTT,CSASVAGGTDTQYF
.,TRBJ2-7,TRBV18,.,TGTGCCAGCTCCGCGGAGGTCCGGAACGAGCAGTACTTC,CASSAEVRNEQYF
.,TRBJ1-2,TRBV6-4,.,TGTGCCAGCAGTGACATCCCCCGGCGGGGGATCTATGGCTACACCTTC,CASSDIPRRGIYGYTF
.,TRBJ2-5,TRBV15,TRBD1,TGTGCCACCAGCAGTGAGAGACAGGGATGGGGAGAGACCCAGTACTTC,CATSSERQGWGETQYF
.,TRBJ2-3,TRBV7-9,.,TGTGCCAGCAGCTTAGAAACAGATACGCAGTATTTT,CASSLETDTQYF